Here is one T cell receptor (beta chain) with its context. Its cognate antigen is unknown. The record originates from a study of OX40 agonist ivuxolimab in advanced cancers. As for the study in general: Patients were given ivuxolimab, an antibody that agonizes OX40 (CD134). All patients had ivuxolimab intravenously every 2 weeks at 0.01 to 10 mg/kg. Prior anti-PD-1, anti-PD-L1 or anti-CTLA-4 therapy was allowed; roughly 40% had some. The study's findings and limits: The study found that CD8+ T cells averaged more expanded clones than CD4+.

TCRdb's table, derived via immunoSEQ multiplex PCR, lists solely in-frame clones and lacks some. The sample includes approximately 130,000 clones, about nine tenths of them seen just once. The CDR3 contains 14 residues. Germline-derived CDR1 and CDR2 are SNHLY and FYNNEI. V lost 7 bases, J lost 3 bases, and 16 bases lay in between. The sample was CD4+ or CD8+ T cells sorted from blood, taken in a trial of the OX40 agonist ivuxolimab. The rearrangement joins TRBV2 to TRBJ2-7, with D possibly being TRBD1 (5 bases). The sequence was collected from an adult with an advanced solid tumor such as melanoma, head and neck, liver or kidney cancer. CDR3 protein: CASTLMRQGYEQYF. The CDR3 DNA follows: TGTGCCAGCACGCTAATGAGGCAGGGCTACGAGCAGTACTTC.